The T cell receptor beta chain described here comes from a study of PD-L1 blockade in urothelial cancer. Study background: Patients went on atezolizumab in the mid-2010s, receiving 1,200 mg intravenously every 3 weeks. Regarding the study as a whole: Below-median TCR clonality that was measured in pretreatment blood predicted better survival.

The sample's time point: peripheral blood 6 weeks after treatment start. Metastatic or locally advanced urothelial carcinoma was present in the patients. About this clone: Its antigen is not known.

Libraries were prepared by immunoSEQ multiplex PCR; TCRdb keeps only in-frame clonotypes and omits some of them. The table has about 50,000 clones, about 82% seen once. Germline CDR1 reads SGHRS; CDR2 reads YFSETQ. The junction had 6 bases not matched to a gene; V was cut back by 0 bases and J by 3 bases. The CDR3 is 17 residues long. Sequences were derived from PBMCs, sampled around atezolizumab (anti-PD-L1) treatment. The source is an older man with urothelial cancer. The gene calls are TRBV5-1 and TRBJ2-5; 12 nucleotides line up with TRBD2. CDR3 in DNA: TGCGCCAGCAGCTTGGCCACGCTAGCGGGAGGGGAAGAGACCCAGTACTTC. This codes for CASSLATLAGGEETQYF.